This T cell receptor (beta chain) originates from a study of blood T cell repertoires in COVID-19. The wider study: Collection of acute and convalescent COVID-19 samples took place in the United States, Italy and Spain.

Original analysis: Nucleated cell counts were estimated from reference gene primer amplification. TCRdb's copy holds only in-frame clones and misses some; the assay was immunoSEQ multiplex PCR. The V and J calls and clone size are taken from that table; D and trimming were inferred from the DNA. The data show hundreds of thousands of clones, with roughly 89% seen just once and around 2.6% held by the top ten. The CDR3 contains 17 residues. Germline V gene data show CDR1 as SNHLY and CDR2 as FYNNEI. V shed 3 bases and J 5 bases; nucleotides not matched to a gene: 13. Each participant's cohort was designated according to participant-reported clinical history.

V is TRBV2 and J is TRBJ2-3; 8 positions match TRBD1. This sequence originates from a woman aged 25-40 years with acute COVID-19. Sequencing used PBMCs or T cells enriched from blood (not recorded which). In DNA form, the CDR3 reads TGTGCCAGCAGTGAGTATACTACAGGGGGAACTGGAGATACGCAGTATTTT. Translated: CASSEYTTGGTGDTQYF.